The present T cell receptor (beta chain) was sequenced within a study of T-cell reconstitution after alpha-beta-depleted transplantation in children. This clonotype was observed at least ten times. CDR1 and CDR2 (germline): MGHDK, SYGVNS. Trimming took off 6 bases at V and 4 bases at J, with 12 bases between the two ends. CDR3 length: 13 amino acids. TCRbeta library construction was performed incorporating unique molecular identifiers. MiXCR was run by TCRdb on the PCR reads, yielding one entry per CDR3 protein. The sample shows almost 500,000 distinct CDR3 sequences, over 9.5% of them seen only once.

The TCR originated in a child aged 2 to 10 with inherited bone marrow failure, due to receive a stem cell transplant. The sample in question was PBMCs, obtained before TCRalphabeta/CD19-depleted stem cell transplant. The chain joins TRBV25-1 to TRBJ1-1; no clear D gene. CDR3 amino acids: CASRIGQGTEAFF. The DNA of the CDR3 is TGTGCCAGCAGGATAGGGCAAGGCACTGAAGCTTTCTTT. The variable domain in full, with the rest retrieved from reference TRBV25-1 and TRBJ1-1, is EADIYQTPRYLVIGTGKKITLECSQTMGHDKMYWYQQDPGMELHLIHYSYGVNSTEKGDLSSESTVSRIRTEHFPLTLESARPSHTSQYLCASRIGQGTEAFFGQGTRLTVV.